This TCR beta chain was retrieved from a study of technical replicates of blood from a few donors (dated by TCRdb to about 2017). The library was prepared using the immunoSEQ multiplex PCR assay. TCRdb's version of the immuneACCESS table is confined to in-frame rearrangements and falls short of the full clone set. An unresolved V gene accounts for under half of the shortfall where checked; the remainder is of unknown origin. Present in this sample are approximately 82,000 clones, just over 95% of which were seen just once. In total, the top ten clones hold approximately 0.41% of the sample. In regard to this clone: Its recognized antigen is unknown. The input lacks base qualities; no much larger clone sits a single base away.

The CDR3 sequence holds 13 residues, the cysteine and phenylalanine included. Only the CDR3 portion is preserved as DNA: 39 bases, with reading frame beginning at the first base. A distance of 15 bases separates the germline ends of V and J, which lose 4 bases and 9 bases respectively. The germline V gene (reference sequence) specifies SGHNT as CDR1 and YYREEE as CDR2. Specimen: T cells isolated from PBMCs. This TCR derives from a human donor in good health. Recombination connected TRBV5-4 to TRBJ2-3, with TRBD2 perhaps the D gene, on 5 matching bases. The DNA is as follows: TGTGCCAGCAGCCCCGACTACCCCTGGACGCAGTATTTT. This codes for CASSPDYPWTQYF.